The 20 T cell receptor beta chains listed next were all sequenced from one sample in a study of blood T cells in healthy people across ages. The use of a sample-barcoded 5' primer and a J-beta primer mix characterized a second PCR of roughly 7 to 12 cycles. Each CDR3 protein gets one entry after TCRdb re-called the 5' RACE reads with MiXCR. The sample consists of roughly 550,000 distinct CDR3 sequences, about 25% of them appearing once. The same sample was also studied in work on T cells of mothers and their children.

The specimen sequenced was blood. These receptors were collected from a boy aged 5-17 years in good health.

The chain links TRBV10-3 to TRBJ1-1, with TRBD1 matching 9 bases. CDR1 is ENHRY, CDR2 SYGVKD, per germline. The CDR3 length is 14 residues. The J segment lost 4 bases and the V segment lost 6 bases, leaving 6 bases of the junction unmatched. The DNA of the CDR3 is TGTGCCATCAGGATCACAGGGGGCGGCACTGAAGCTTTCTTT. It is translated as CAIRITGGGTEAFF.

This clonotype was detected only a few times. The CDR3 region is CASISGEQETQYF. The CDR3 DNA sequence: TGTGCCAGCATTTCGGGCGAACAAGAGACCCAGTACTTC. The genes are TRBV6-6 and TRBJ2-5; D is unclear. The V gene's germline CDR1 is MNHNY and CDR2 SVGAGI (reference sequence). This CDR3 is built from 13 residues. V lost 7 bases and J lost 2, with 11 bases in between.

In its sample, this clonotype was seen a few times. CDR3 sequence: CASGKGDTQYF. The CDR3 DNA reads TGTGCCAGCGGAAAGGGGGATACGCAGTATTTT. This chain links TRBV9 with TRBJ2-3, with TRBD1 as a possible D gene (5 bases). The CDR3 is 11 residues long. Per germline, CDR1 SGDLS and CDR2 YYNGEE. V was cut by 7 bases and J by 6 bases, with 9 bases left in between. The full variable domain, with the rest looked up from reference TRBV9 and TRBJ2-3, is DSGVTQTPKHLITATGQRVTLRCSPRSGDLSVYWYQQSLDQGLQFLIQYYNGEERAKGNILERFSAQQFPDLHSELNLSSLELGDSALYFCASGKGDTQYFGPGTRLTVL.

The J gene is TRBJ2-7, the V gene TRBV2, with D possibly being TRBD1 (6 bases). CDR1 SNHLY and CDR2 FYNNEI come from the germline V gene. V lost 6 bases, J lost 5 bases, and 14 bases lay in between. This CDR3 has 13 residues. Here the CDR3 reads CASSLQGPNEQYF. The CDR3, as DNA: TGTGCCAGCAGCCTACAGGGTCCCAACGAGCAGTACTTC.

This clonotype appeared a few times. The chain employs TRBV11-1 and TRBJ2-3; D may be TRBD1 (6 bases). V was trimmed by 1 base and J by 1 base, leaving 12 bases between them. Per germline, CDR1 SGHAT and CDR2 FQDESV (reference sequence). This CDR3 region has 16 residues. CDR3 protein: CASSLGRNRGTDTQYF. The CDR3 nucleotides are TGTGCCAGCAGCTTAGGGAGGAACAGGGGCACAGATACGCAGTATTTT.

This clonotype has a handful of counts. The rearrangement links TRBV7-3 to TRBJ2-3; D not resolved. V shed 1 base and J shed 2 bases, with 4 bases lying between them. Germline CDR1 reads SGHTA; CDR2 reads FQGTGA. The CDR3 contains 13 residues. CDR3 loop: CASSLIPTDTQYF. CDR3 DNA sequence: TGTGCCAGCAGCTTAATACCCACAGATACGCAGTATTTT.

In this sample, this clonotype turned up a few times. The V call is TRBV5-4, the J call TRBJ1-2; no clear D gene. Trimming cost V 2 bases and J 2 bases, with 7 bases left between them. The CDR3 loop spans 13 amino acids. Germline V gives CDR1 SGHNT, CDR2 YYREEE (reference sequence). The chain's CDR3 is CASSFRDNYGYTF. The CDR3 bases are TGTGCCAGCAGCTTTCGAGACAACTATGGCTACACCTTC. Full variable domain (outside the CDR3, taken from reference TRBV5-4 and TRBJ1-2): ETGVTQSPTHLIKTRGQQVTLRCSSQSGHNTVSWYQQALGQGPQFIFQYYREEENGRGNFPPRFSGLQFPNYSSELNVNALELDDSALYLCASSFRDNYGYTFGSGTRLTVV.

Only a few counts were recorded for this clonotype. The genes are TRBV19 and TRBJ2-3; D gene uncertain. The CDR3 totals 13 residues. CDR1 and CDR2 from the germline V gene are LNHDA and SQIVND (reference sequence). V was pared by 3 bases and J by 4 bases, with 8 bases between. The CDR3 protein is CASSIYIADTQYF. The CDR3 DNA is TGTGCCAGTAGTATTTATATCGCAGATACGCAGTATTTT.

This clonotype was observed a single time. V is TRBV4-2 and J is TRBJ2-3; D gene unclear. V dropped 2 bases and J dropped 4 bases, with 10 bases sitting between them. Looked up from germline, CDR1 is LGHNA and CDR2 is YNFKEQ. This CDR3 has 14 residues. CDR3 protein: CASSQWAIADTQYF. CDR3 DNA: TGTGCCAGCAGCCAATGGGCCATCGCAGATACGCAGTATTTT.

This clonotype was seen a handful of times. The V call is TRBV7-2, the J call TRBJ1-2; possibly TRBD1 for D (6 bases). V dropped 5 bases and J dropped 5 bases, with 18 bases sitting between them. The CDR3 consists of 15 residues. From germline, CDR1 is SGHTA and CDR2 FQGNSA. In DNA, the CDR3 is TGTGCCAGCAGCCCGCGATTGAGGACAGCATATGGCTACACCTTC. As protein: CASSPRLRTAYGYTF.

Many counts were recorded for this clonotype. The chain carries TRBV7-2 and TRBJ1-4; D ambiguous. Germline CDR1 and CDR2: SGHTA and FQGNSA. V dropped 5 bases and J dropped 0 bases, with 13 bases sitting between them. The CDR3 is made up of 16 amino acids. The CDR3 DNA reads TGTGCCAGCAGCGCCTTGATCGGACCAACTAATGAAAAACTGTTTTTT. Translated, it gives CASSALIGPTNEKLFF.

This clonotype has more than one count but fewer than ten. This chain links TRBV12-3 or TRBV12-4 with TRBJ2-7, with D unresolved. V was pared by 3 bases and J by 2 bases, with 8 bases between. The CDR3 extends over 13 amino acids. The CDR3 reads CASSFGKTYEQYF. Here the CDR3 DNA reads TGTGCCAGCAGTTTTGGTAAAACCTACGAGCAGTACTTC.

In this sample, this clonotype turned up a few times. This chain's CDR3 is CASSDGPRWYF. The DNA of the CDR3 is TGTGCCAGCAGCGACGGCCCACGATGGTATTTT. The chain employs TRBV27 and TRBJ2-3, with D unclear. Per the germline V gene, CDR1 is MNHEY and CDR2 is SMNVEV (reference sequence). V lost 6 bases and J lost 14, with 15 bases in between. The length of the CDR3 is 11 residues.

In nucleotides, the CDR3 is TGTGCCAGCAGTGACCCCAGGGGGATCACTGAAGCTTTCTTT. Protein: CASSDPRGITEAFF. The V and J genes are TRBV25-1 and TRBJ1-1; TRBD1 matches at 7 bases. CDR1 is MGHDK, CDR2 SYGVNS, per germline. The CDR3 is 14 residues long. With V trimmed by 3 bases and J by 4 bases, 5 bases remained unmatched. The whole variable domain, remainder taken from reference TRBV25-1 and TRBJ1-1, is EADIYQTPRYLVIGTGKKITLECSQTMGHDKMYWYQQDPGMELHLIHYSYGVNSTEKGDLSSESTVSRIRTEHFPLTLESARPSHTSQYLCASSDPRGITEAFFGQGTRLTVV.

This clonotype was seen a few times. This rearrangement joins TRBV27 to TRBJ1-1, with D hard to call. This CDR3 spans 13 amino acids. CDR1 is MNHEY and CDR2 is SMNVEV in the germline V gene (reference sequence). Trimming cost V 0 bases and J 7 bases, with 9 bases left between them. The CDR3 sequence: CASSLSVRDEAFF. In DNA form, the CDR3 reads TGTGCCAGCAGTTTATCGGTGAGGGATGAAGCTTTCTTT.

The genes are TRBV7-9 and TRBJ2-4, with 9 bases identical to TRBD1. Per the germline V gene, CDR1 is SEHNR and CDR2 is FQNEAQ (reference sequence). The J segment lost 6 bases and the V segment lost 6 bases, leaving 9 bases of the junction unmatched. The CDR3 totals 15 residues. The CDR3: CASSNGTGSGNIQYF. The CDR3 DNA sequence: TGTGCCAGCAGTAACGGGACAGGGTCTGGAAACATTCAGTACTTC.

This clonotype was picked up a small number of times. The rearrangement links TRBV4-3 to TRBJ1-1; D is perhaps TRBD1 (5 bases). Germline V lookup: CDR1 LGHNA, CDR2 YSLEER. V was trimmed by 0 bases and J by 5 bases, leaving 10 bases between them. This CDR3 region has 14 residues. CDR3 loop: CASSQDWGGTEAFF. The CDR3 nucleotides are TGCGCCAGCAGCCAAGATTGGGGGGGTACTGAAGCTTTCTTT.

This clonotype was detected only a few times. The chain recombines TRBV19 with TRBJ2-2; 11 nucleotides agree with TRBD1. Germline V gene data show CDR1 as LNHDA and CDR2 as SQIVND (reference sequence). The J segment lost 7 bases and the V segment lost 3 bases, leaving 4 bases of the junction unmatched. The CDR3 runs to 15 residues. The CDR3 sequence is CASSIRDRGIGELFF. CDR3 in DNA: TGTGCCAGTAGTATCCGGGACAGGGGGATCGGGGAGCTGTTTTTT.

This clonotype was counted only a few times. The chain links TRBV12-3 or TRBV12-4 to TRBJ2-5, with 9 bases matching TRBD2. The CDR3 totals 18 residues. V lost 1 base to trimming and J lost 0 bases; unmatched junction nucleotides: 9. CDR3 bases: TGTGCCAGCAGTTTAGGGCGTGGGCTAGCGGGGTACCAAGAGACCCAGTACTTC. As protein: CASSLGRGLAGYQETQYF.

V is TRBV5-1 and J is TRBJ2-5; 7 bases line up with TRBD2. The ends lost 5 bases at V and 5 bases at J; junction bases unmatched: 12. From germline, CDR1 is SGHRS and CDR2 YFSETQ. The CDR3 runs 15 residues. CDR3 protein: CASRVTGTKDETQYF. In DNA form, the CDR3 reads TGCGCCAGCAGGGTAACCGGGACTAAGGACGAGACCCAGTACTTC.